Presented here are 7 T cell receptor beta chains from one specimen sequenced in a study of T-cell reconstitution after alpha-beta-depleted transplantation in children. The library targeted TCRbeta and was prepared with unique molecular identifiers. TCRdb re-called the PCR reads through MiXCR, storing one row per CDR3 protein. The sample has about 230,000 distinct CDR3 sequences; roughly a tenth are singletons. The sequences come from PBMCs, collected before TCRalphabeta/CD19-depleted stem cell transplant. All receptors derive from a child less than two years old with acute myeloid leukemia, due to receive a stem cell transplant.

There are many counts of this clonotype. The gene calls are TRBV29-1 and TRBJ1-5, with no clear D. CDR1 and CDR2 from the germline V gene are SQVTM and ANQGSEA. The CDR3 loop spans 13 amino acids. Trimming shortened V by 3 bases and J by 4 bases, and 10 bases separated the two germline ends. In nucleotides, the CDR3 is TGCAGCGTTGAGACGGCGGCAAATCAGCCCCAGCATTTT. Its protein is CSVETAANQPQHF.

This rearrangement joins TRBV12-3 or TRBV12-4 to TRBJ1-2, with 7 bases identical to TRBD1. V gave up 5 bases and J gave up 8 bases; unmatched junction bases: 17. The CDR3 spans 16 residues. Here the CDR3 reads CASSPYSGTVLPGYTF. The CDR3 bases are TGTGCCAGCAGTCCCTACTCCGGGACAGTGTTGCCGGGCTACACCTTC.

The chain is built from TRBV7-9 and TRBJ1-2; D is possibly TRBD1 (6 bases). Germline V gene data show CDR1 as SEHNR and CDR2 as FQNEAQ (reference sequence). Trimming shortened V by 10 bases and J by 5 bases, and 20 bases separated the two germline ends. This CDR3 has 14 amino acids. The CDR3 region is CAMGPRDIVYGYTF. The CDR3 region has the DNA TGTGCCATGGGCCCCCGGGACATAGTTTATGGCTACACCTTC.

This clonotype has a count of ten or more. The J gene is TRBJ2-6, the V gene TRBV6-4, with D unclear. This CDR3 has 14 amino acids. V was clipped by 4 bases and J by 0 bases, with 4 bases between them. Per germline, CDR1 MRHNA and CDR2 SNTAGT. This chain's CDR3 is CASSGNSGANVLTF. The CDR3 DNA is TGTGCCAGCAGTGGTAACTCTGGGGCCAACGTCCTGACTTTC.

This clonotype was seen repeatedly, ten times or more. The rearrangement joins TRBV5-1 to TRBJ2-6, with a tentative D call TRBD2 (6 bases). The CDR3 totals 17 residues. CDR1 is SGHRS and CDR2 is YFSETQ in the germline V gene. V lost 0 bases and J 0 bases, leaving 10 bases between the germline ends. The CDR3 reads CASSLGGLPSGANVLTF. CDR3 bases: TGCGCCAGCAGCTTGGGGGGACTGCCCTCTGGGGCCAACGTCCTGACTTTC.

The sample holds many counts of this clonotype. V and J are TRBV7-9 and TRBJ1-2; no clear D gene. Germline V gene data show CDR1 as SEHNR and CDR2 as FQNEAQ (reference sequence). Trimming cost V 1 base and J 4 bases, with 16 bases left between them. The CDR3 consists of 16 residues. CDR3 region: CASSLDWAPTRYGYTF. CDR3 DNA sequence: TGTGCCAGCAGCTTAGATTGGGCCCCAACACGCTATGGCTACACCTTC.

This clonotype was counted many times. The V and J genes are TRBV12-3 or TRBV12-4 and TRBJ1-1; the D gene is possibly TRBD1 (5 bases). The CDR3 has 14 amino acids. V was cut by 4 bases and J by 5 bases, with 14 bases left in between. As DNA, the CDR3 is TGTGCCAGCAGTTCTGGGGGGAAGGTTACTGAAGCTTTCTTT. As protein: CASSSGGKVTEAFF.